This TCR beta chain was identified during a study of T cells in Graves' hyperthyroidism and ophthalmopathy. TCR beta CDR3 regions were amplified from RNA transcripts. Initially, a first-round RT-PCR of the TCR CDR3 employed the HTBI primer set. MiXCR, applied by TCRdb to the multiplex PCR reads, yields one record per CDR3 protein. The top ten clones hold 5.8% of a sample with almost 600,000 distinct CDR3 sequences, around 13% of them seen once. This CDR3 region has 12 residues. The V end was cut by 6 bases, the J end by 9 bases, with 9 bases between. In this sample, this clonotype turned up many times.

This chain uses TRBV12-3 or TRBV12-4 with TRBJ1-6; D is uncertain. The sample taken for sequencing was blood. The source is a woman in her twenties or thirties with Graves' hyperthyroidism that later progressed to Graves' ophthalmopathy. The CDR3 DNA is TGTGCCAGCAGGCCGGCGGGTTCACCCCTCCACTTT. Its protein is CASRPAGSPLHF.